The present T cell receptor beta chain was sequenced within a study of CDR3 diversity in severe acne. V lost 5 bases, J lost 7 bases, and 15 bases lay in between. CDR3 length: 15 amino acids. Looked up from germline, CDR1 is SGHTA and CDR2 is FQGNSA. TCRdb recomputed calls from the PCR reads with MiXCR, one row per CDR3 protein. The table lists almost 85,000 distinct CDR3 sequences, around 50% of them singletons, with roughly an eighth in the top ten. This clonotype occurred a few times. The chain couples TRBV7-2 to TRBJ1-6; tentatively, D is TRBD1 (6 bases). The receptor comes from a male donor in good health, without acne. Specimen: blood. The CDR3 DNA is TGTGCCAGCAGCGCCGCGGGACACCTAAATTCACCCCTCCACTTT. Encoded protein: CASSAAGHLNSPLHF.